Sequencing of this TCR beta chain was carried out in a study of T cell changes during pregnancy in multiple sclerosis. The V gene's germline CDR1 is SGDLS and CDR2 YYNGEE. CDR3 length equals 14 residues. V gave up 1 base and J gave up 0 bases, with 7 bases separating them. The repertoire was sequenced with immunoSEQ multiplex PCR; TCRdb's copy has only in-frame clones and lacks some. The table records approximately 53,000 clones, around 90% of them present only once. The sequence derives from a female donor in good health, enrolled as a control in a pregnancy study. The sample was CD4+ T cells from peripheral blood mononuclear cells, taken after pregnancy. V and J are TRBV9 and TRBJ1-1, with D uncertain. The CDR3 DNA is TGTGCCAGCAGCGTACGGAGGTTGAACACTGAAGCTTTCTTT. Its translation: CASSVRRLNTEAFF.